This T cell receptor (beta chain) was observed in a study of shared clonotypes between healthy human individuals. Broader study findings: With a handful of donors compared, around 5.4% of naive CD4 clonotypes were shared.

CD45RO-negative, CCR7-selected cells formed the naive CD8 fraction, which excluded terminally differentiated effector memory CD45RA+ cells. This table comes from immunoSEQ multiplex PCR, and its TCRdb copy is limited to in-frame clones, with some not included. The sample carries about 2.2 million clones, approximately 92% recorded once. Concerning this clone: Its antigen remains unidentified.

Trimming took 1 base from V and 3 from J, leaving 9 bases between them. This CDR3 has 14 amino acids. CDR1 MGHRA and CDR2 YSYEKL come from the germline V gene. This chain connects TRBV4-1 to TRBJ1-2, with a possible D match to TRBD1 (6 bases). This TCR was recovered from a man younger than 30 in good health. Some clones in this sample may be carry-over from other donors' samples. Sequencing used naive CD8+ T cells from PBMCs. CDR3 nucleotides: TGCGCCAGCAGCCAAGGACAGGCACACTATGGCTACACCTTC. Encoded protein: CASSQGQAHYGYTF.